This T cell receptor (beta chain) is drawn from a study of T cells in Graves' hyperthyroidism and ophthalmopathy. Study details: It was at initial diagnosis, before any treatment, that peripheral blood was collected. Study-wide results and limits: Prediction of ophthalmopathy progression came a median roughly 7.1 months pre-onset. Most clonotypes expanded in thyroid above 0.001 were likewise present in blood.

Each 10 ml fresh peripheral blood draw supplied the PBMCs. The source material, RNA transcripts, was used to amplify TCR beta CDR3 regions. First-round RT-PCR of the TCR CDR3 relied on the HTBI primer set. One entry per CDR3 protein results from TCRdb running MiXCR on the multiplex PCR reads. The table records 500,000 to 800,000 distinct CDR3 sequences, roughly 14% of them present only once. This clonotype has at least ten counts. Its antigen is not known. Sequencing was performed on blood. The sequence came from a woman aged 45-65 years with Graves' ophthalmopathy.

The CDR3 region has the DNA TGCAGTGCGCCCTGGATGGGATCGGGGGCTGAAGCTTTCTTT. Amino acid sequence: CSAPWMGSGAEAFF. The chain recombines TRBV20-1 with TRBJ1-1; tentative D call: TRBD1 (5 bases). This CDR3 region has 14 residues. Trimming stripped 6 bases from V and 6 bases from J, with 20 bases between. CDR1 is DFQATT, CDR2 SNEGSKA, per germline (reference sequence).